These 24 T cell receptor beta chains were all obtained from the same sample, sequenced in a study of cytomegalovirus exposure and HLA in healthy donors. The PCR ran on 60 Vbeta and 13 Jbeta primers. The protocol was immunoSEQ multiplex PCR, while the TCRdb copy is restricted to in-frame clones and leaves out a portion. The table has about 130,000 clones, about 68% seen once. The sequencing sample was made of PBMCs. All receptors derive from a human donor in good health.

The V and J genes are TRBV5-4 and TRBJ2-7, with 10 bases fitting TRBD1. TRBJ2-1 explains the end of the DNA better; the J call may be wrong. The CDR3 sequence is 15 residues long. Germline CDR1 SGHNT, CDR2 YYREEE (reference sequence). CDR3 sequence reads: CASSLGGQGSYEQFF. The CDR3 DNA is TGTGCCAGCAGCTTGGGGGGACAGGGGTCCTACGAGCAGTTCTTC.

The chain employs TRBV7-3 and TRBJ2-1; 11 bases line up with TRBD2. Germline trimming cut 4 bases from V and 5 bases from J; bases unmatched to any gene: 4. Germline lookup yields CDR1 SGHTA and CDR2 FQGTGA. The CDR3 has 15 amino acids. The CDR3 spells CASSSLAGGNNEQFF. The DNA of the CDR3 is TGTGCCAGCAGCTCCCTAGCGGGAGGAAACAATGAGCAGTTCTTC. Full variable domain (rest looked up from reference TRBV7-3 and TRBJ2-1): GAGVSQTPSNKVTEKGKYVELRCDPISGHTALYWYRQSLGQGPEFLIYFQGTGAADDSGLPNDRFFAVRPEGSVSTLKIQRTERGDSAVYLCASSSLAGGNNEQFFGPGTRLTVL.

This clone was counted once. The V gene is TRBV28, the J gene TRBJ2-6, with 7 bases fitting TRBD2. CDR1 MDHEN and CDR2 SYDVKM come from the germline V gene. The junction had 0 bases not matched to a gene; V was cut back by 2 bases and J by 2 bases. The CDR3 has 15 residues. The DNA of the CDR3 is TGTGCCAGCAGTTTAAGCGGGACTGGGGCCAACGTCCTGACTTTC. It translates to CASSLSGTGANVLTF.

This clone appeared a few times. Here the CDR3 DNA reads TGTGCCATCAGGGAATCCGCGGGAGCCTTTTCCTACGAGCAGTACTTC. Encoded protein: CAIRESAGAFSYEQYF. The gene calls are TRBV10-3 and TRBJ2-7; 7 bases match TRBD2. The germline V gene has CDR1 ENHRY and CDR2 SYGVKD. This CDR3 region has 16 residues. V was pared by 6 bases and J by 1 base, with 12 bases of the junction left unmatched.

Only one count was recorded for this clone. The chain has TRBV4-2 and TRBJ2-7; the match to TRBD1 covers 7 bases. The CDR3 extends over 15 amino acids. Germline-derived CDR1 and CDR2 are LGHNA and YNFKEQ. Trimming took 4 bases from V and 1 from J; bases not matched to a gene: 7. This CDR3 reads CASSPTGALSYEQYF. The CDR3, as DNA: TGTGCCAGCAGCCCCACAGGGGCCCTTTCCTACGAGCAGTACTTC.

V and J are TRBV19 and TRBJ2-1; D uncertain. The ends were cut back, 1 base at V and 1 base at J, with 5 bases in the middle. CDR1 LNHDA and CDR2 SQIVND come from the germline V gene (reference sequence). The CDR3 has 14 amino acids. CDR3 in amino acids: CASSIGQSYNEQFF. DNA of the CDR3: TGTGCCAGTAGTATAGGGCAGTCCTACAATGAGCAGTTCTTC.

CDR3 sequence: CASSENYLYTF. The CDR3 nucleotides read TGTGCCAGCAGTGAGAACTACCTCTACACCTTC. This chain joins TRBV2 and TRBJ1-2; D ambiguous. This CDR3 spans 11 amino acids. The germline CDR1 and CDR2 sequences are SNHLY and FYNNEI. V was shortened by 3 bases and J by 10 bases, with 9 bases between the two germline ends.

This chain uses TRBV6-4 with TRBJ2-3; the D gene is possibly TRBD1 (5 bases). Trimming cost V 2 bases and J 1 base, with 7 bases left between them. CDR3 length equals 14 residues. Germline assignment: CDR1 MRHNA and CDR2 SNTAGT. CDR3 in DNA: TGTGCCAGCAGTGACGCACAGGGCACAGATACGCAGTATTTT. It translates to CASSDAQGTDTQYF.

The gene calls are TRBV6-5 and TRBJ2-5; 8 bases line up with TRBD1. Germline CDR1 is MNHEY and CDR2 is SVGAGI. CDR3 length equals 13 residues. The J segment lost 1 base and the V segment lost 10 bases, leaving 5 bases of the junction unmatched. The chain's CDR3 is CATSRGPQETQYF. CDR3 nucleotides: TGTGCCACCTCCAGGGGGCCCCAAGAGACCCAGTACTTC.

The rearrangement joins TRBV7-3 to TRBJ2-3, with 8 bases matching TRBD2. The CDR3 consists of 15 residues. Trimming took 2 bases from V and 5 from J; bases not matched to a gene: 6. The germline gives CDR1 SGHTA, CDR2 FQGTGA. CDR3 bases: TGTGCCAGCAGCTTATACGGGAGGGCCCAAGATACGCAGTATTTT. Protein: CASSLYGRAQDTQYF.

This clone turned up a few times. The DNA for the CDR3 is TGTGCCAGCAGCTTGAAAGTCCGGGGGGCACGGGCAGATACGCAGTATTTT. Residues: CASSLKVRGARADTQYF. This chain links TRBV5-4 with TRBJ2-3, with D possibly matching TRBD2 (7 bases). V was shortened by 1 base and J by 4 bases, with 19 bases between the two germline ends. The CDR3 has 17 amino acids. The germline gives CDR1 SGHNT, CDR2 YYREEE (reference sequence).

This clone has just one count. The chain uses TRBV28 and TRBJ1-6, with D hard to call. This CDR3 contains 15 residues. CDR1 is MDHEN and CDR2 is SYDVKM in the germline V gene. V dropped 7 bases and J dropped 10 bases, with 20 bases sitting between them. The DNA for the CDR3 is TGTGCCAGCATCTACCGGGGTTTATCTGAATCACCCCTCCACTTT. Protein: CASIYRGLSESPLHF.

The chain joins TRBV6-6 to TRBJ2-7; TRBD1 matches at 8 bases. With V trimmed by 6 bases and J by 2 bases, 3 bases remained unmatched. The CDR3 is 13 residues long. CDR1 is MNHNY, CDR2 SVGAGI, per germline (reference sequence). CDR3 in amino acids: CASRGQETYEQYF. The CDR3 DNA reads as TGTGCCAGCAGGGGACAGGAAACCTACGAGCAGTACTTC.

V is TRBV5-1 and J is TRBJ2-2, with D maybe TRBD2 (5 bases). V was trimmed by 0 bases and J by 2 bases, leaving 11 bases between them. This CDR3 spans 16 amino acids. Germline loops: CDR1 SGHRS, CDR2 YFSETQ. The CDR3, as DNA: TGCGCCAGCAGCTTGGTTGTTAGCGAAAACACCGGGGAGCTGTTTTTT. Its protein is CASSLVVSENTGELFF.

V is TRBV2 and J is TRBJ2-1; perhaps TRBD2 as D (5 bases). Germline V gene data show CDR1 as SNHLY and CDR2 as FYNNEI. V was pared by 6 bases and J by 6 bases, with 18 bases between. CDR3 size: 15 residues. CDR3 in DNA: TGTGCCAGCAGCAGAGCGGAGCAGACACTCAATGAGCAGTTCTTC. Translated, it gives CASSRAEQTLNEQFF.

The chain links TRBV11-3 to TRBJ2-1, with 11 bases that match TRBD2. This CDR3 spans 18 amino acids. The germline CDR1 and CDR2 sequences are SGHNT and YENEEA. J was trimmed by 0 bases and V by 5 bases; bases with no gene match: 9. CDR3 sequence (DNA): TGTGCCAGCAGCCTTTGGGAAGGGACTAGCGGCTCCTACAATGAGCAGTTCTTC. The encoded protein is CASSLWEGTSGSYNEQFF.

About this clone itself: The sample contains more than one DNA sequence encoding this CDR3. The chain combines TRBV6-1 with TRBJ2-1; a weak D match, TRBD2 (5 bases). The V gene's germline CDR1 is MNHNS and CDR2 SASEGT. The CDR3 has 14 residues. V lost 6 bases, J lost 7 bases, and 16 bases lay in between. The CDR3 DNA reads as TGTGCCAGCAGCTCGCTAGGATCGGGGAATGAGCAGTTCTTC. Its translation: CASSSLGSGNEQFF.

J is TRBJ2-2 and V is TRBV7-9; TRBD2 matches 11 bases. The CDR3 has 15 residues. The V segment lost 6 bases and the J segment 1 base; nucleotides outside the gene matches: 1. The germline V gene encodes CDR1 SEHNR and CDR2 FQNEAQ (reference sequence). CDR3 nucleotides: TGTGCCAGCAGTGGGACTAGCGGGAACACCGGGGAGCTGTTTTTT. Its protein product is CASSGTSGNTGELFF.

The gene calls are TRBV7-3 and TRBJ2-3, with a possible D match to TRBD1 (5 bases). Germline CDR1 and CDR2: SGHTA and FQGTGA. This CDR3 comprises 15 residues. The V gene lost 3 bases and the J gene lost 3 bases, with 13 bases spanning the gap. CDR3 loop: CASSFWSGFTDTQYF. Here the CDR3 DNA reads TGTGCCAGCAGCTTTTGGTCAGGGTTTACAGATACGCAGTATTTT.

The chain links TRBV11-3 to TRBJ2-1, with 11 bases aligning to TRBD2. Germline CDR1 and CDR2: SGHNT and YENEEA. V shed 5 bases and J 7 bases; nucleotides not matched to a gene: 10. The CDR3 is made up of 16 amino acids. CDR3: CASSRITSGSFNEQFF. CDR3 DNA sequence: TGTGCCAGCAGCCGCATTACTAGCGGGAGCTTTAATGAGCAGTTCTTC.

Regarding this clone: Different DNA sequences within this sample yield the same CDR3. The V and J genes are TRBV27 and TRBJ2-3, with D maybe TRBD1 (6 bases). The CDR3 spans 13 residues. V shed 4 bases and J shed 5 bases, with 10 bases lying between them. Germline V gives CDR1 MNHEY, CDR2 SMNVEV (reference sequence). The chain's CDR3 is CASSWLGGDTQYF. CDR3 coding DNA: TGTGCCAGCAGTTGGCTAGGGGGAGATACGCAGTATTTT.

The CDR3 nucleotides read TGTGCCAGCAGCTACACCCCTACCGGACAGGTTGGCACTGAAGCTTTCTTT. Its protein product is CASSYTPTGQVGTEAFF. The chain has TRBV7-9 and TRBJ1-1; 7 bases align to TRBD1. Germline CDR1 SEHNR, CDR2 FQNEAQ (reference sequence). The CDR3 is made up of 17 amino acids. V shed 4 bases and J 4 bases; nucleotides not matched to a gene: 15.

The gene calls are TRBV10-3 and TRBJ1-5; 11 bases match TRBD1. The ends lost 8 bases at V and 4 bases at J; junction bases unmatched: 1. The CDR3 is 13 residues long. Per germline, CDR1 ENHRY and CDR2 SYGVKD. The chain's CDR3 is CAIGTGGNQPQHF. CDR3 coding DNA: TGTGCCATCGGGACAGGGGGAAATCAGCCCCAGCATTTT.

This clone was recorded a few times. The chain couples TRBV28 to TRBJ2-7, with TRBD2 matching over 7 bases. Germline V gene lookup returns CDR1 MDHEN and CDR2 SYDVKM. The V gene end was trimmed by 8 bases and the J gene end by 1 base; junction bases not matched to a gene: 8. There are 14 residues in the CDR3. The CDR3 sequence is CASSRGEGSYEQYF. CDR3 DNA: TGTGCCAGCTCCCGGGGGGAAGGGTCCTACGAGCAGTACTTC.